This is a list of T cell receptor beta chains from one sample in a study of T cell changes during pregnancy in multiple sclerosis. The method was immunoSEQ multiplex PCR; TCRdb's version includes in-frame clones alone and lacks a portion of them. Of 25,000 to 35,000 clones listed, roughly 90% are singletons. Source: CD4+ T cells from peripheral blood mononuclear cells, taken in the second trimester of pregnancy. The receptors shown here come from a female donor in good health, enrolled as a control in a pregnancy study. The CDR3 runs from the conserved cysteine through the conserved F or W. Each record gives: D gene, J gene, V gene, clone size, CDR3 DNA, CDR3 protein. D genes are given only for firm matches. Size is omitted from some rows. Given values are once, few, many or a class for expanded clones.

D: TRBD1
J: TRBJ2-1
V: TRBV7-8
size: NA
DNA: TGTGCCAGCAGCCTGCCGACAGGGAAAGATGAGCAGTTCTTC
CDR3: CASSLPTGKDEQFF

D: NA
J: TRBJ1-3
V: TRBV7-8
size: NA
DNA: TGTGCCAGCAGCTTAGTCGGTGGAAACACCATATATTTT
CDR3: CASSLVGGNTIYF

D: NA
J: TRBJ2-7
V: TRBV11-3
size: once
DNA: TGTGCCAGCAGCCTCAACAGAATTAACTACGAGCAGTACTTC
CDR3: CASSLNRINYEQYF

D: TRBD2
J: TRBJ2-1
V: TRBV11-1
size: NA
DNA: TGTGCCAGCAGCTGGGGGACTAGCAGTTACAATGAGCAGTTCTTC
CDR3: CASSWGTSSYNEQFF

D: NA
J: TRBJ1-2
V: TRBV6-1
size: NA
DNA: TGTGCCAGCAGTTACGGGGGTGGCTACACCTTC
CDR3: CASSYGGGYTF

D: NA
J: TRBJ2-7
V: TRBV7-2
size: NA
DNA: TGTGCCAGCAGCTTCAACGGGAAGGTTACCTACGAGCAGTACTTC
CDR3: CASSFNGKVTYEQYF

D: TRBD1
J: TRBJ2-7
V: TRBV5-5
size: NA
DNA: TGTGCCAGCAGCCGGACAGGGGTCCACGAGCAGTACTTC
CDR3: CASSRTGVHEQYF

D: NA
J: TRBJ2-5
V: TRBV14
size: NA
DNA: TGTGCCAGCAGCCTTTTAGGGGTCGGGCAAGAGACCCAGTACTTC
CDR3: CASSLLGVGQETQYF

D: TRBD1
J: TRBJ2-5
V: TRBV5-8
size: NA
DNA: TGTGCCAGCAGCTCCGGGACAGGGAGGGAGACCCAGTACTTC
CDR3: CASSSGTGRETQYF

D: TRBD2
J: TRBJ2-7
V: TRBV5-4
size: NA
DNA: TGTGCCAGCAGCACCCGAGGGACTAGCGGCTCCTACGAGCAGTACTTC
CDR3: CASSTRGTSGSYEQYF

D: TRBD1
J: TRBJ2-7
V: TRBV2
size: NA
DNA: TGTGCCAGCACAGGGGGATCCCCTAAAGAGCAGTACTTC
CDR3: CASTGGSPKEQYF

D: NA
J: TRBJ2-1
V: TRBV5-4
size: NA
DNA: TGTGCCAGCAGGGTGAATCGGGGGGCGGCCTACAATGAGCAGTTCTTC
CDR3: CASRVNRGAAYNEQFF

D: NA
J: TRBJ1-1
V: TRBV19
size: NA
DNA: TGTGCCAGTAGTATAGCTGATAGTGAAGCTTTCTTT
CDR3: CASSIADSEAFF

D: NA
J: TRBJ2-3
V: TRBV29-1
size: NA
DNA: TGCAGCGTTGATGTCCAGCGGGCCACAGATACGCAGTATTTT
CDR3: CSVDVQRATDTQYF

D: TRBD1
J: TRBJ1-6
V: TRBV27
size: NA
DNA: TGTGCCAGCAGTCGACAGGGGATTAATTCACCCCTCCACTTT
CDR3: CASSRQGINSPLHF

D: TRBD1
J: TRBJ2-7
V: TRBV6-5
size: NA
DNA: TGTGCCAGCAGCCGGACAGGGGACCACGAGCAGTACTTC
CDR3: CASSRTGDHEQYF

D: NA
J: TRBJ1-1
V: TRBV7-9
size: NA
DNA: TGTGCCAGCAGCTACCAAAGACAGGTGAACACTGAAGCTTTCTTT
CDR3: CASSYQRQVNTEAFF